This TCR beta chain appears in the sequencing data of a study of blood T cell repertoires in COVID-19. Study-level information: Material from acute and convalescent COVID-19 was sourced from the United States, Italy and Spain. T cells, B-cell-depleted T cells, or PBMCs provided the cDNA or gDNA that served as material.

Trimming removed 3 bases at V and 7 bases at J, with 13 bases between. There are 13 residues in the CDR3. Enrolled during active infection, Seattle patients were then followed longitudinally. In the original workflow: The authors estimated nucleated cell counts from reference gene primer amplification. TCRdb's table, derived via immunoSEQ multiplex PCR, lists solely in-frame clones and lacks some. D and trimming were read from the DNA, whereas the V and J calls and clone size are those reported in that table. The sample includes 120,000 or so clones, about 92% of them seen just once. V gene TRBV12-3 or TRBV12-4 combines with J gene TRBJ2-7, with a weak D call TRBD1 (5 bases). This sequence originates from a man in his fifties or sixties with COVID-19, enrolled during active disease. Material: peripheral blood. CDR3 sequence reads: CASSLDPSGEQYF. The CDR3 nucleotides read TGTGCCAGCAGTTTGGATCCCTCAGGGGAGCAGTACTTC.